These 8 T cell receptor beta chains share one sample of origin, sequenced in a study of T cells in Graves' hyperthyroidism and ophthalmopathy. Amplification targeted TCR beta CDR3 regions from RNA transcripts. Primed by the HTBI set, a first-round RT-PCR was run on the TCR CDR3. Using its own MiXCR run on the multiplex PCR reads, TCRdb lists one record per CDR3 protein. The sample shows about 480,000 distinct CDR3 sequences, approximately 15% of them seen only once. The sequencing input was blood. The receptor set was obtained from a woman aged 18-30 years with Graves' hyperthyroidism.

This clonotype was detected ten times or more. J is TRBJ1-1 and V is TRBV5-6; the D gene is possibly TRBD1 (6 bases). Trimming removed 3 bases at V and 4 bases at J, with 16 bases between. This CDR3 is 15 amino acids long. CDR1 is SGHDT, CDR2 YYEEEE, per germline. This chain's CDR3 is CASSSAGEVGTEAFF. CDR3 coding DNA: TGTGCCAGCAGCTCGGCAGGGGAAGTCGGCACTGAAGCTTTCTTT.

This clonotype was detected only a few times. V is TRBV19 and J is TRBJ2-1; 8 nucleotides agree with TRBD2. V shed 5 bases, J shed 5 bases, and the junction held 8 bases outside the gene matches. CDR1 is LNHDA and CDR2 is SQIVND in the germline V gene (reference sequence). CDR3 length: 15 residues. The CDR3 DNA sequence: TGTGCCAGTAGTCCCGGACTAGCTCGGGACAATGAGCAGTTCTTC. This gives the protein CASSPGLARDNEQFF.

In its sample, this clonotype was seen many times. The chain recombines TRBV13 with TRBJ2-5; 10 bases match TRBD2. Germline CDR1 PRHDT, CDR2 FYEKMQ (reference sequence). This CDR3 comprises 16 residues. V shed 1 base, J shed 2 bases, and the junction held 4 bases outside the gene matches. Here the CDR3 DNA reads TGTGCCAGCAGCTTAGTCCTAGCGGGAGTGCAAGAGACCCAGTACTTC. Its protein is CASSLVLAGVQETQYF.

This clonotype showed up many times. The chain uses TRBV5-5 and TRBJ1-1; the D gene is possibly TRBD1 (6 bases). The V end lost 3 bases, the J end lost 7 bases, and 10 bases lay between the germline ends. Per germline, CDR1 SGHKS and CDR2 YYEKEE (reference sequence). The length of the CDR3 is 12 residues. In DNA form, the CDR3 reads TGTGCCAGCAGCTGGACAGACAATGAAGCTTTCTTT. Encoded protein: CASSWTDNEAFF. The full variable domain, completed using reference TRBV5-5 and TRBJ1-1, is DAGVTQSPTHLIKTRGQQVTLRCSPISGHKSVSWYQQVLGQGPQFIFQYYEKEERGRGNFPDRFSARQFPNYSSELNVNALLLGDSALYLCASSWTDNEAFFGQGTRLTVV.

This clonotype showed up many times. This chain uses TRBV20-1 with TRBJ2-3; 7 positions agree with TRBD2. This CDR3 comprises 14 residues. Germline CDR1 and CDR2: DFQATT and SNEGSKA (reference sequence). V lost 5 bases, J lost 0 bases, and 5 bases stayed unmatched. In DNA, the CDR3 is TGCAGTGCTTTTCTAGCGGCTAGCACAGATACGCAGTATTTT. It translates to CSAFLAASTDTQYF.

The rearrangement uses TRBV5-6 and TRBJ2-3; D is undetermined. CDR3 length: 15 amino acids. With 3 bases removed from V and 0 bases from J, the gap between germline ends came to 11 bases. The germline CDR1 and CDR2 sequences are SGHDT and YYEEEE. The CDR3 DNA reads as TGTGCCAGCAGCTCGCCCCCTTGGAGCACAGATACGCAGTATTTT. Amino acids: CASSSPPWSTDTQYF.

The table lists this clonotype with a few counts. The chain is built from TRBV19 and TRBJ1-1; TRBD1 might be the D (5 bases). The CDR3 sequence is 16 residues long. CDR1 is LNHDA, CDR2 SQIVND, per germline (reference sequence). Trimming took 7 bases from V and 0 from J, leaving 18 bases between them. CDR3: CASISFRARVNTEAFF. Written as DNA, the CDR3 is TGTGCCAGTATATCTTTCAGGGCTAGGGTGAACACTGAAGCTTTCTTT.

The rearrangement joins TRBV3-1 to TRBJ2-7; 7 positions match TRBD1. This CDR3 comprises 13 residues. Germline assignment: CDR1 LGHDT and CDR2 YNNKEL (reference sequence). After removal of 4 bases from V and 2 bases from J, the junction contained 2 bases not matched to a gene. CDR3 residues: CASSRGGAYEQYV. In DNA, the CDR3 is TGTGCCAGCAGCCGAGGGGGCGCCTACGAGCAGTACGTC.